This T cell receptor (beta chain) was identified in a study of human T cells and chemical hapten exposure. About the research overall: Patients' scalps got diphenylcyclopropenone weekly throughout the approximately 23-week study.

Indicated time point: pre-sensitization, week 0. The sample's treatment: therapeutic diphenylcyclopropenone sensitization with weekly scalp DPC. In its sample, this clonotype was seen a few times. Its antigen is not identified. The CDR3 extends over 11 amino acids. Trimming took off 7 bases at V and 2 bases at J, with 8 bases between the two ends. Germline assignment: CDR1 SQVTM and CDR2 ANQGSEA. Study-wide findings and caveats: TCRs exceeding a frequency of 1 in 1000 stayed unchanged under DPC sensitization.

In the library, unique molecular identifiers were attached to individual cDNA molecules. From the RACE reads, TCRdb called clonotypes with MiXCR, one entry per CDR3 protein. The data contain about 290,000 distinct CDR3 sequences, roughly 7.4% of them seen just once; the ten biggest clones take up more than 0.95%. The V and J genes are TRBV29-1 and TRBJ2-5, with D perhaps TRBD1 (6 bases). The sequence came from a man between 18 and 29 years old with alopecia areata. Some clones in this sample may be carry-over from other donors' samples. This specimen was whole blood, taken in connection with sensitization to the hapten diphenylcyclopropenone (DPC). The CDR3 nucleotides read TGCAGCGCCGGACAGCAAGAGACCCAGTACTTC. Translating gives CSAGQQETQYF. Filled out from reference TRBV29-1 and TRBJ2-5, the complete variable domain reads SAVISQKPSRDICQRGTSLTIQCQVDSQVTMMFWYRQQPGQSLTLIATANQGSEATYESGFVIDKFPISRPNLTFSTLTVSNMSPEDSSIYLCSAGQQETQYFGPGTRLLVL.